This T cell receptor beta chain comes out of a study of identical twins. The CDR3 consists of 17 residues. The germline CDR1 and CDR2 sequences are SGHRS and YFSETQ. Trimming cost V 4 bases and J 3 bases, with 17 bases left between them. This clonotype occurred many times. Antigen unknown. Findings of the study overall: The models gave estimates that fell short of the out-of-frame TCR alpha sharing seen in monozygotic twins. Cross-sectional statistical analysis was relied on for the conclusions, without the same donors being followed.

Template switching introduced a universal primer site, and the cDNA bore unique molecular identifiers. TCRdb re-analysed the 5' RACE reads in MiXCR, keeping a single row per CDR3 protein. The sample gives about 220,000 distinct CDR3 sequences, less than 9.5% of which show up once; approximately 5.1% is in the top ten. The clonotype comes from a woman aged 18-30 years in good health. The chain links TRBV5-1 to TRBJ2-6, with a weak D call TRBD1 (6 bases). Material for sequencing was memory (CD45RO+) T cells sorted from blood. The chain's CDR3 is CASSPKSTGYGANVLTF. CDR3 nucleotide sequence: TGCGCCAGCAGCCCAAAATCCACAGGGTATGGGGCCAACGTCCTGACTTTC.